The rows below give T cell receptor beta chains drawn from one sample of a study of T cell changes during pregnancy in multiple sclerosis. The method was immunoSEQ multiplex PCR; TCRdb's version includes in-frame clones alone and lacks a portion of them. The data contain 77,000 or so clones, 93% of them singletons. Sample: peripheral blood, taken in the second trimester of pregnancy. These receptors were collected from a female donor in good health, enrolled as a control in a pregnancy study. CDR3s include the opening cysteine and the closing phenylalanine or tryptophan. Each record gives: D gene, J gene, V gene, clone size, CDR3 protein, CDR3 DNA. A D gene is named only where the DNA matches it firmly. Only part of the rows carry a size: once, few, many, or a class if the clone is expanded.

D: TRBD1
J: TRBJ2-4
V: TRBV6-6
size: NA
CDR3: CASTQGQGISKNIQYF
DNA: TGTGCCAGCACCCAGGGACAGGGGATCTCCAAAAACATTCAGTACTTC

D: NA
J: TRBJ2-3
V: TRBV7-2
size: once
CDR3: CASSPIPDTQYF
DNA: TGTGCCAGCAGCCCCATCCCAGATACGCAGTATTTT

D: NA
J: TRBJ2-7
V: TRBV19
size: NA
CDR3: CASSIGQGAGYEQYF
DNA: TGTGCCAGTAGTATAGGGCAAGGGGCCGGCTACGAGCAGTACTTC

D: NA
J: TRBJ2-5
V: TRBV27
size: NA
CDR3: CASSLMASQETQYF
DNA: TGTGCCAGCAGTTTAATGGCTAGCCAAGAGACCCAGTACTTC

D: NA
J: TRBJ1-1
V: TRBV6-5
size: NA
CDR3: CASSYSVGRADTEAFF
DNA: TGTGCCAGCAGTTACTCGGTGGGCAGGGCGGACACTGAAGCTTTCTTT

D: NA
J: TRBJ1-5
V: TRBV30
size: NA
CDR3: CAASTVGIDQPQHF
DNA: TGTGCCGCCTCGACAGTCGGAATTGATCAGCCCCAGCATTTT

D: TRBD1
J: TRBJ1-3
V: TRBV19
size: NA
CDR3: CASSIAGQKRRNTIYF
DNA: TGTGCCAGTAGTATAGCGGGACAGAAGAGAAGAAACACCATATATTTT

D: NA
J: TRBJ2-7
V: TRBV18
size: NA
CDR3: CASSPRSIGSSYEQYF
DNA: TGTGCCAGCTCACCAAGGAGTATCGGGAGCTCCTACGAGCAGTACTTC

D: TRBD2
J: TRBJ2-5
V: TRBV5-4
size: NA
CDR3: CASRSGLAGEETQYF
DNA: TGTGCCAGCAGATCCGGACTAGCGGGGGAAGAGACCCAGTACTTC

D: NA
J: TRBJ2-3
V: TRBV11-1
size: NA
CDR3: CASSQLLASAQYF
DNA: TGTGCCAGCAGTCAATTACTAGCTTCAGCGCAGTATTTT

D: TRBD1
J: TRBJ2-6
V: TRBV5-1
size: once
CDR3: CASSDDRAGANVLTF
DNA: TGCGCCAGCAGCGATGACAGGGCTGGGGCCAACGTCCTGACTTTC

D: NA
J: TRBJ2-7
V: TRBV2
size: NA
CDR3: CASTDRGARIEQYF
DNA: TGTGCCAGCACCGACCGGGGGGCGAGAATCGAGCAGTACTTC

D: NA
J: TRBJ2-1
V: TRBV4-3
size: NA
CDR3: CASSQDSTRGAGSYNEQFF
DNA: TGCGCCAGCAGCCAAGATTCCACGCGCGGGGCCGGGTCCTACAATGAGCAGTTCTTC

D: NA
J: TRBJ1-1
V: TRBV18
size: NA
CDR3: CASSPGHLRNTEAFF
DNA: TGTGCCAGCTCACCGGGACACCTGCGGAACACTGAAGCTTTCTTT

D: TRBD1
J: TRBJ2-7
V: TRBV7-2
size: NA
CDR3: CASSSLGTGGEYF
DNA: TGTGCCAGCAGCTCCCTGGGGACAGGGGGTGAGTACTTC

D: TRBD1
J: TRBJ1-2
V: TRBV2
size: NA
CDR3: CASSAQGAIGYTF
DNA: TGTGCCAGCAGTGCACAGGGGGCCATTGGCTACACCTTC

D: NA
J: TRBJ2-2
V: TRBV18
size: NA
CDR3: CASSPIKDRNTGELFF
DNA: TGTGCCAGCTCACCTATCAAGGACAGAAACACCGGGGAGCTGTTTTTT

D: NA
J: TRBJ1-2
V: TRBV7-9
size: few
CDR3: CASSPTEYGYTF
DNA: TGTGCCAGCAGCCCCACTGAATATGGCTACACCTTC

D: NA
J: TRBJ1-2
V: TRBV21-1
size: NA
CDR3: CASSNGQLYDYGYTF
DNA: TGTGCCAGCAGCAACGGACAGCTTTATGACTATGGCTACACCTTC

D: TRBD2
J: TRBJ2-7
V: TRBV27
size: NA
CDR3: CASSGAGGSYYEQYF
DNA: TGTGCCAGCAGTGGGGCGGGGGGGTCCTACTACGAGCAGTACTTC

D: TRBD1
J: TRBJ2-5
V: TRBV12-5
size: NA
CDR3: CASGPGQGLETQYF
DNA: TGTGCTAGTGGTCCCGGACAGGGTTTGGAGACCCAGTACTTC

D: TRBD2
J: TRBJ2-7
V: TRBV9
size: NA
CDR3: CASSQGLAGDDSYEQYF
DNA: TGTGCCAGCAGCCAGGGACTAGCGGGGGACGACTCCTACGAGCAGTACTTC

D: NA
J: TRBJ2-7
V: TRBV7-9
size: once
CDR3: CASSLDSSYEQYF
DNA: TGTGCCAGCAGCTTAGACAGCTCCTACGAGCAGTACTTC

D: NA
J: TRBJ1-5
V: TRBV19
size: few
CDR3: CASSDTGNQPQHF
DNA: TGTGCCAGTAGTGACACAGGGAATCAGCCCCAGCATTTT

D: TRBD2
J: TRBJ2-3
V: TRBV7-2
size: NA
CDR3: CASSSSGNSAGGHADTQYF
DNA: TGTGCCAGCAGCTCTTCCGGGAACTCGGCGGGGGGGCATGCAGATACGCAGTATTTT

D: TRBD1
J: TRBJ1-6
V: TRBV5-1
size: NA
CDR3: CASSSIDREGSPLHF
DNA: TGCGCCAGCAGCTCAATCGACAGGGAAGGGTCACCCCTCCACTTT

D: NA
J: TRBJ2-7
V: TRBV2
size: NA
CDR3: CASSWTNSYEQYF
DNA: TGTGCCAGCAGCTGGACTAACTCCTACGAGCAGTACTTC

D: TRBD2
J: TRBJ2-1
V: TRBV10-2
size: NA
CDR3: CASSETGTSGANEQFF
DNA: TGCGCCAGCAGTGAGACCGGGACTAGCGGGGCAAATGAGCAGTTCTTC

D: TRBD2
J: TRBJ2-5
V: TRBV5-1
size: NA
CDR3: CASSGGGHEETQYF
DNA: TGCGCCAGCAGCGGCGGGGGTCACGAAGAGACCCAGTACTTC